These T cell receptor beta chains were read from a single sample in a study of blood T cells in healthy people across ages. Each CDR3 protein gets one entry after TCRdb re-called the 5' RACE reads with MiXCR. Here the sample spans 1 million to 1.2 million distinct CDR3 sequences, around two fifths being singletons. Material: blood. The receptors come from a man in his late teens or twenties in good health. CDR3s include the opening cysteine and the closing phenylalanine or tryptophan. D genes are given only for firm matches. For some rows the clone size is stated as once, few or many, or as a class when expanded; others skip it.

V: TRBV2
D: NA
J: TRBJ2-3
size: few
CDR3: CASSVAESRGITQYF
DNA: TGTGCCAGCAGTGTAGCGGAATCGAGGGGCATCACGCAGTATTTT

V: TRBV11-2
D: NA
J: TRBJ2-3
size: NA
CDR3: CASSFRPRGRATSTDTQYF
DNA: TGTGCCAGCAGTTTTCGTCCCAGGGGCAGAGCCACTAGCACAGATACGCAGTATTTT

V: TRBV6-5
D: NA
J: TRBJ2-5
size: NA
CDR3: CAGSYSQGGHIQYF
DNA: TGTGCCGGCAGTTACTCCCAAGGCGGTCATATTCAGTACTTC

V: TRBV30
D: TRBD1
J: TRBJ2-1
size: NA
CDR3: CAWSRGGQGYNEQFF
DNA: TGTGCCTGGAGCCGAGGGGGACAGGGTTACAATGAGCAGTTCTTC

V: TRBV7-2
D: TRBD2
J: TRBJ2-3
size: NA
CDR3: CASSLPGLALDYTDTQYF
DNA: TGTGCCAGCAGCTTACCGGGACTAGCCTTAGATTACACAGATACGCAGTATTTT

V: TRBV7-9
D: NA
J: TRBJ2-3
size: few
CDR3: CASSDQGIGTDTQYF
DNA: TGTGCCAGCAGCGATCAGGGGATCGGCACAGATACGCAGTATTTT

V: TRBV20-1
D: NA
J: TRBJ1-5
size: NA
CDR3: CSARVTWGGQPQHF
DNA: TGCAGTGCTAGAGTGACCTGGGGGGGTCAGCCCCAGCATTTT

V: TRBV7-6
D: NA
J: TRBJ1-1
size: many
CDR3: CASSLAPMNTEAFF
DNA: TGTGCCAGCAGCTTAGCGCCCATGAACACTGAAGCTTTCTTT

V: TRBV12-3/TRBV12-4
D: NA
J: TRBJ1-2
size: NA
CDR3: CASSVSAEYGYTF
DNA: TGTGCCAGCAGTGTAAGCGCAGAGTATGGCTACACCTTC

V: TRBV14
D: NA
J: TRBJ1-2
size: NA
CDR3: CASSQVRQGINYGYTF
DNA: TGTGCCAGCAGCCAAGTTCGGCAGGGTATTAACTATGGCTACACCTTC

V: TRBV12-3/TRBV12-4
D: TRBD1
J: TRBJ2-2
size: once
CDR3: CASSFSGTANTGELFF
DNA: TGTGCCAGCAGTTTCTCCGGGACAGCTAACACCGGGGAGCTGTTTTTT

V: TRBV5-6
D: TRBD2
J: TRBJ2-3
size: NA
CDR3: CASSTAASGGSTDTQYF
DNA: TGTGCCAGCAGCACGGCTGCTAGCGGGGGGAGCACAGATACGCAGTATTTT

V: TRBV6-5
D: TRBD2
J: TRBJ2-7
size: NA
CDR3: CATTSGSSNEQYF
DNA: TGTGCCACCACAAGCGGGAGCTCGAACGAGCAGTACTTC

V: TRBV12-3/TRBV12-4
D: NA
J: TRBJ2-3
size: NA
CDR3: CASSFGQHTQYF
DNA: TGTGCCAGCAGTTTCGGACAGCATACGCAGTATTTT

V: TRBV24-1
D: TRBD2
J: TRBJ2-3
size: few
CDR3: CATSAGLAEKDTQYF
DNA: TGTGCCACCAGTGCCGGACTAGCGGAGAAAGATACGCAGTATTTT

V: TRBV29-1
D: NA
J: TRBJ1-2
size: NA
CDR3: CSVEDGGWSYGYTF
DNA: TGCAGCGTTGAAGATGGAGGGTGGAGCTATGGCTACACCTTC

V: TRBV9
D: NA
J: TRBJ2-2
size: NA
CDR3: CASSVVTSSATGELFF
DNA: TGTGCCAGCAGCGTAGTGACGTCGTCGGCCACCGGGGAGCTGTTTTTT

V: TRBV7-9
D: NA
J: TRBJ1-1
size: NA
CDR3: CASSPVGANTEAFF
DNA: TGTGCCAGCAGCCCCGTGGGAGCGAACACTGAAGCTTTCTTT

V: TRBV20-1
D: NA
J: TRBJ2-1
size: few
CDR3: CSARQGVMFDEQFF
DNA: TGCAGTGCTAGACAGGGAGTAATGTTTGATGAGCAGTTCTTC

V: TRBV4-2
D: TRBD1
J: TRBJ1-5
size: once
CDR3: CASSQLARDRNQPQHF
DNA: TGTGCCAGCAGCCAGCTAGCCCGGGACAGAAATCAGCCCCAGCATTTT

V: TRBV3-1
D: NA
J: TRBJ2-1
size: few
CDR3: CASSTPYNDQFF
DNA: TGTGCCAGCAGCACCCCATACAATGATCAGTTCTTC

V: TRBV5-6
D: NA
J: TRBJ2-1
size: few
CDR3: CASGLGGKEQFF
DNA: TGTGCCAGCGGATTGGGGGGAAAGGAGCAGTTCTTC

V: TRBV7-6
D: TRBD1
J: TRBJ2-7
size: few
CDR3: CASQSGTGHSYEQYF
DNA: TGTGCCAGTCAATCCGGGACAGGGCATTCCTACGAGCAGTACTTC

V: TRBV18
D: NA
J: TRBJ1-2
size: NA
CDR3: CASSPAPTTGALYGYTF
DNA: TGTGCCAGCTCACCAGCCCCAACCACGGGGGCCCTTTATGGCTACACCTTC

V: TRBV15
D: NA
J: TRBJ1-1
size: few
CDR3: CATSRGVKTEAFF
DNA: TGTGCCACCAGCAGAGGGGTGAAGACTGAAGCTTTCTTT

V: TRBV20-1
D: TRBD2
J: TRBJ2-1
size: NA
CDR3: CSAPEASGGEQFF
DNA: TGCAGTGCCCCGGAGGCTAGCGGTGGTGAGCAGTTCTTC

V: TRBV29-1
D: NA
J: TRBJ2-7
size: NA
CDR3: CSVEGPPGYEQYF
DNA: TGCAGCGTTGAAGGGCCACCCGGATACGAGCAGTACTTC